This T cell receptor (beta chain) was identified during a study of early T cells in non-severe SARS-CoV-2 infection. Looking at the study overall: Sequencing was performed on bulk RNA from unsorted whole blood, leaving chains unpaired.

This clonotype was picked up many times. Its antigen is not known. Overall study findings and caveats: Matching with VDJdb favored anti-spike CD8 responses (missing private and CD4 specificities).

Unique molecular identifiers tagged individual cDNA molecules. Via MiXCR, TCRdb re-called the 5' RACE reads, giving one row per CDR3 protein. The sample lists about 46,000 distinct CDR3 sequences; 5.4% were seen once. Sample: whole blood, taken at baseline. The TCR was taken from an adult who was a healthcare worker with PCR-confirmed SARS-CoV-2 infection or an uninfected control (not recorded which).

The CDR3 region has the DNA TGTGCTAGTGGTTTGCACTACAATGAGCAGTTCTTC. It specifies CASGLHYNEQFF. The chain couples TRBV12-5 to TRBJ2-1, with D uncertain. The CDR3 contains 12 residues. Germline CDR1 reads LGHNT; CDR2 reads FRNRAP. V gave up 2 bases and J gave up 3 bases, with 2 bases separating them.